The 25 T cell receptor beta chains below all came from one sample that was sequenced in a study of blood T cells in healthy people across ages. Using a J-beta primer mix together with a sample-barcoded 5' primer, a second PCR was run for about 7 to 12 cycles. TCRdb passed the 5' RACE reads through MiXCR, listing each CDR3 protein once. The repertoire holds roughly 900,000 distinct CDR3 sequences, with roughly 43% as singletons. Sample: blood. The receptors stem from a man aged 25-45 years in good health.

Concerning this clonotype: An end of the junction differs from the germline gene, which may be a read error. This sequence joins TRBV7-3 and TRBJ1-2; 8 bases match TRBD1. Germline CDR1 is SGHTA and CDR2 is FQGTGA. The CDR3 loop spans 13 amino acids. The CDR3 nucleotides are TGTGTCAGCAGCTTATCAGGGGGCGGTGGCTACACCTTC. Its translation: CVSSLSGGGGYTF.

This clonotype was counted many times. The chain combines TRBV5-1 with TRBJ1-1; D may be TRBD1 (5 bases). Germline CDR1 reads SGHRS; CDR2 reads YFSETQ. The V and J ends lost 3 bases and 4 bases respectively, with 16 bases between them. This CDR3 has 15 amino acids. CDR3 coding DNA: TGCGCCAGCAGCTCGGGCCAACCCGGGGGCACTGAAGCTTTCTTT. It encodes CASSSGQPGGTEAFF.

This clonotype was picked up a small number of times. DNA of the CDR3: TGTGCCAGCAGCCAGACTAGCGTCTCTGGGGCCAACGTCCTGACTTTC. Translating it yields CASSQTSVSGANVLTF. The V call is TRBV12-3 or TRBV12-4, the J call TRBJ2-6; 8 bases line up with TRBD2. V shed 6 bases, J shed 0 bases, and the junction held 4 bases outside the gene matches. This CDR3 region has 16 residues.

About this clonotype: This may be a read error, as it is one base from a much larger clone. CDR3 residues: CSAVIPSGGEEAQYF. CDR3 DNA sequence: TGCAGTGCCGTAATTCCTAGCGGGGGGGAAGAGGCCCAGTACTTC. The V call is TRBV20-1, the J call TRBJ2-5; 12 positions match TRBD2. In germline, CDR1 is DFQATT, CDR2 SNEGSKA (reference sequence). This CDR3 has 15 residues.

This clonotype was detected a few times. This rearrangement joins TRBV25-1 to TRBJ2-5, with TRBD1 identical over 11 bases. V trimming: 4 bases; J trimming: 4 bases; junction bases outside the gene matches: 5. The CDR3 is made up of 15 amino acids. Germline V gene lookup returns CDR1 MGHDK and CDR2 SYGVNS. The CDR3 DNA sequence: TGTGCCAGCAGTGGGGACAGGGGGTTGTCAGAGACCCAGTACTTC. Encoded protein: CASSGDRGLSETQYF.

The J gene is TRBJ2-1, the V gene TRBV5-6; 15 bases line up with TRBD2. CDR1 is SGHDT and CDR2 is YYEEEE in the germline V gene. The CDR3 spans 18 residues. V was pared by 7 bases and J by 2 bases, with 10 bases of the junction left unmatched. CDR3 coding DNA: TGTGCCAGCTCTAATCCGGGACTAGCGGGGGGAACCTACAATGAGCAGTTCTTC. It specifies CASSNPGLAGGTYNEQFF.

This clonotype has ten or more counts. This chain uses TRBV12-3 or TRBV12-4 with TRBJ2-1, with 7 bases lining up with TRBD2. Losses at the gene ends were 1 base for V and 5 bases for J; bases not matched to a gene: 8. This CDR3 has 16 amino acids. The CDR3 coding sequence is TGTGCCAGCAGTTTAGTAGGGCGGGGGAAACACAATGAGCAGTTCTTC. As protein: CASSLVGRGKHNEQFF.

The V call is TRBV12-3 or TRBV12-4, the J call TRBJ2-7; 8 nucleotides line up with TRBD2. The CDR3 totals 16 residues. V shed 8 bases and J 4 bases; nucleotides not matched to a gene: 16. The DNA of the CDR3 is TGTGCCAGCGGGGCCCATAAGGGGACTAGGGGGTACGAGCAGTACTTC. Amino acid sequence: CASGAHKGTRGYEQYF.

This clonotype appeared a few times. The chain employs TRBV10-1 and TRBJ1-1; D uncertain. CDR3 length: 16 residues. Germline V lookup: CDR1 WNHNN, CDR2 SYGVQD (reference sequence). The V end was cut by 3 bases, the J end by 3 bases, with 17 bases between. The CDR3 bases are TGCGCCAGCAGTGATTATAGGGATGGGTCGGACACTGAAGCTTTCTTT. Residues: CASSDYRDGSDTEAFF.

This chain links TRBV20-1 with TRBJ1-4, with a possible D match to TRBD1 (5 bases). Trimming shortened V by 3 bases and J by 8 bases, and 13 bases separated the two germline ends. The CDR3 length is 13 residues. Germline V lookup: CDR1 DFQATT, CDR2 SNEGSKA (reference sequence). Here the CDR3 DNA reads TGCAGTGCTAGCCCGGGGCTTGGGGAAAAACTGTTTTTT. Its translation is CSASPGLGEKLFF.

This clonotype was detected a few times. The chain employs TRBV7-2 and TRBJ2-1; TRBD2 aligns across 11 bases. The CDR3 runs 13 residues. CDR1 SGHTA and CDR2 FQGNSA come from the germline V gene. Losses at the gene ends were 7 bases for V and 9 bases for J; bases not matched to a gene: 5. CDR3 in DNA: TGTGCCAGCACCGGACTAGCGGGCCTTGAGCAGTTCTTC. Translating it yields CASTGLAGLEQFF. Complete variable domain (other parts from reference TRBV7-2 and TRBJ2-1): GAGVSQSPSNKVTEKGKDVELRCDPISGHTALYWYRQSLGQGLEFLIYFQGNSAPDKSGLPSDRFSAERTGGSVSTLTIQRTQQEDSAVYLCASTGLAGLEQFFGPGTRLTVL.

In DNA, the CDR3 is TGCGCCAGCAGCGTACTAGCGGGGGACCACAATGAGCAGTTCTTC. Translated: CASSVLAGDHNEQFF. The chain combines TRBV5-1 with TRBJ2-1; the match to TRBD2 covers 11 bases. V shed 4 bases, J shed 5 bases, and the junction held 5 bases outside the gene matches. The germline V gene has CDR1 SGHRS and CDR2 YFSETQ. The CDR3 has 15 amino acids.

In nucleotides, the CDR3 is TGTGCCAGCACCCTAGGACTAGCGCGCTTCCAAGAGACCCAGTACTTC. Translating gives CASTLGLARFQETQYF. The chain recombines TRBV6-6 with TRBJ2-5; TRBD2 agrees at 9 bases. V shed 7 bases and J 1 base; nucleotides not matched to a gene: 10. Germline values: CDR1 MNHNY, CDR2 SVGAGI (reference sequence). The CDR3 runs 16 residues.

The chain has TRBV3-1 and TRBJ2-1, with D possibly matching TRBD2 (6 bases). Germline V gene sequence: CDR1 LGHDT, CDR2 YNNKEL (reference sequence). Trimming took 4 bases from V and 0 from J, leaving 13 bases between them. The CDR3 totals 16 residues. CDR3 sequence: CASSRTTRGSYNEQFF. The CDR3 DNA follows: TGTGCCAGCAGCCGGACGACTAGGGGCTCCTACAATGAGCAGTTCTTC.

This clonotype appeared once. The chain links TRBV5-1 to TRBJ2-3; unclear D gene. Per the germline V gene, CDR1 is SGHRS and CDR2 is YFSETQ. V was cut by 5 bases and J by 0 bases, with 10 bases left in between. The CDR3 runs to 14 residues. Here the CDR3 reads CASRVPRSTDTQYF. The CDR3 region has the DNA TGCGCCAGCAGAGTGCCGAGAAGCACAGATACGCAGTATTTT. Using reference TRBV5-1 and TRBJ2-3 for the parts outside the CDR3, the full variable domain is KAGVTQTPRYLIKTRGQQVTLSCSPISGHRSVSWYQQTPGQGLQFLFEYFSETQRNKGNFPGRFSGRQFSNSRSEMNVSTLELGDSALYLCASRVPRSTDTQYFGPGTRLTVL.

This clonotype was detected only a few times. The chain links TRBV9 to TRBJ2-1; TRBD1 matches at 9 bases. The V gene end was trimmed by 1 base and the J gene end by 6 bases; junction bases not matched to a gene: 8. The CDR3 is 16 amino acids. Germline values: CDR1 SGDLS, CDR2 YYNGEE. CDR3 coding DNA: TGTGCCAGCAGCGTATCCGGGACAGGGTATGTCAATGAGCAGTTCTTC. Amino acids: CASSVSGTGYVNEQFF.

This clonotype was counted a few times. The chain employs TRBV12-3 or TRBV12-4 and TRBJ1-2, with 7 bases identical to TRBD1. V gave up 5 bases and J gave up 10 bases; unmatched junction bases: 4. The CDR3 spans 11 residues. CDR3 sequence: CASSKGQLYTF. The CDR3 DNA reads TGTGCCAGCAGTAAGGGACAGCTCTACACCTTC.

The chain has TRBV24-1 and TRBJ2-1; TRBD2 aligns across 8 bases. The CDR3 contains 17 residues. V was pared by 5 bases and J by 12 bases, with 20 bases of the junction left unmatched. Germline lookup yields CDR1 KGHDR and CDR2 SFDVKD. The chain's CDR3 is CATSGRRGLAGSSGQFF. Here the CDR3 DNA reads TGTGCCACCAGTGGCCGCCGAGGGTTAGCGGGGAGCAGTGGGCAGTTCTTC.

This clonotype was seen ten or more times. This chain uses TRBV12-3 or TRBV12-4 with TRBJ2-5; TRBD1 matches 7 bases. The CDR3 loop spans 14 amino acids. V lost 6 bases, J lost 1 base, and 5 bases stayed unmatched. CDR3 in DNA: TGTGCCAGCAGCTTTGCAGGGGGCCAAGAGACCCAGTACTTC. The encoded protein is CASSFAGGQETQYF.

V usage is TRBV20-1 and J usage is TRBJ2-5; D unclear. In germline, CDR1 is DFQATT, CDR2 SNEGSKA (reference sequence). The length of the CDR3 is 15 residues. V was pared by 3 bases and J by 5 bases, with 19 bases between. In DNA, the CDR3 is TGCAGTGCTAGCAAGGTGGCTTCCGTCCAGGAGACCCAGTACTTC. Translation: CSASKVASVQETQYF.

The sample holds a few counts of this clonotype. This chain links TRBV5-5 with TRBJ2-7, with D maybe TRBD2 (7 bases). Trimming cost V 5 bases and J 2 bases, with 17 bases left between them. The CDR3 runs 15 residues. Germline V gives CDR1 SGHKS, CDR2 YYEKEE (reference sequence). The CDR3: CASSPGGESPYEQYF. The DNA for the CDR3 is TGTGCCAGCAGTCCGGGGGGCGAGTCCCCCTACGAGCAGTACTTC.

This sequence joins TRBV6-1 and TRBJ2-1, with TRBD2 identical over 13 bases. The germline gives CDR1 MNHNS, CDR2 SASEGT. V dropped 6 bases and J dropped 6; count of bases not matched to a gene: 11. The CDR3 runs to 17 residues. The CDR3 is CASSMGLAGSIRNEQFF. The CDR3 DNA follows: TGTGCCAGCAGCATGGGACTAGCGGGGTCGATTCGCAATGAGCAGTTCTTC.

V and J are TRBV7-2 and TRBJ2-7; 7 bases are shared with TRBD2. The CDR3 loop spans 14 amino acids. V lost 1 base and J lost 7; bases outside the gene matches: 7. CDR1 SGHTA and CDR2 FQGNSA come from the germline V gene. The CDR3 DNA reads TGTGCCAGCAGCTTAGAGCCTAGCGGCAGTGAGCAGTACTTC. Translated, it gives CASSLEPSGSEQYF.

This sequence joins TRBV6-1 and TRBJ1-2; D remains ambiguous. Trimming cost V 0 bases and J 4 bases, with 12 bases left between them. CDR1 and CDR2 (germline): MNHNS, SASEGT. This CDR3 spans 15 amino acids. CDR3 sequence reads: CASSEAGDGFYGYTF. CDR3 nucleotides: TGTGCCAGCAGTGAAGCCGGAGATGGGTTCTATGGCTACACCTTC.

This sequence joins TRBV7-2 and TRBJ1-5, with 7 bases identical to TRBD1. CDR1 and CDR2 (germline): SGHTA, FQGNSA. This CDR3 has 17 residues. V gave up 0 bases and J gave up 2 bases; unmatched junction bases: 7. This chain's CDR3 is CASSLASQGVGNQPQHF. CDR3 bases: TGTGCCAGCAGCTTAGCGTCTCAGGGGGTTGGCAATCAGCCCCAGCATTTT.